This T cell receptor (beta chain) was captured by sequencing in a study of T cells in Graves' hyperthyroidism and ophthalmopathy. Findings of the study overall: Ophthalmopathy was model-predicted a median roughly six months pre-onset.

Diagnoses used clinical symptoms, serum thyroxine and TRAb, thyroid ultrasound and orbital computed tomography. Preceding any ophthalmopathy symptoms, the blood sample dates from first hyperthyroidism diagnosis. It was RNA transcripts that yielded the amplified TCR beta CDR3 regions. First-round RT-PCR targeting the TCR CDR3 was performed with the HTBI primer set. TCRdb ran MiXCR on the multiplex PCR reads and lists one entry per CDR3 protein. The sample shows fewer than 650,000 distinct CDR3 sequences, approximately 15% of them seen only once. There are a few counts of this clonotype. What it binds is not known. The V gene's germline CDR1 is SEHNR and CDR2 FQNEAQ (reference sequence). The V gene lost 2 bases and the J gene lost 2 bases, with 10 bases spanning the gap. The CDR3 is 14 amino acids.

The sequenced material came from blood. The origin of this receptor is a woman between 25 and 40 years old with Graves' hyperthyroidism that later progressed to Graves' ophthalmopathy. V and J are TRBV7-9 and TRBJ2-7, with unresolved D. CDR3 protein: CASSLSLVPYEQYF. In DNA, the CDR3 is TGTGCCAGCAGCTTAAGTCTAGTCCCCTACGAGCAGTACTTC.